These 16 T cell receptor beta chains were all obtained from the same sample, sequenced in a study of blood T cell repertoires in COVID-19. Profiling relied on immunoSEQ multiplex PCR, and the TCRdb table lists in-frame clones only, not all of them. The sample includes over 200,000 clones, roughly 86% of them seen just once. The sequencing sample was made of peripheral blood. Every receptor here comes from a woman between 50 and 59 years old with active or convalescent COVID-19.

The rearrangement links TRBV6-5 to TRBJ1-1; TRBD1 matches at 11 bases. This CDR3 contains 15 residues. Per germline, CDR1 MNHEY and CDR2 SVGAGI. Trimming removed 10 bases from V and 0 bases from J; junction bases left unmatched: 7. CDR3 DNA: TGTGCCACCAGGGGACAGGGGGATCTGAACACTGAAGCTTTCTTT. Its translation is CATRGQGDLNTEAFF.

With respect to this clone: Other DNA variants within this sample encode the same CDR3. The rearrangement uses TRBV6-1 and TRBJ1-4; 8 bases match TRBD1. The V gene end was trimmed by 2 bases and the J gene end by 8 bases; junction bases not matched to a gene: 1. The length of the CDR3 is 13 residues. Germline V CDR1 and CDR2: MNHNS, SASEGT. In nucleotides, the CDR3 is TGTGCCAGCAGTGAATACAGGGGGGAAAAACTGTTTTTT. Its translation is CASSEYRGEKLFF.

This chain connects TRBV3-1 (or the pseudogene TRBV3-2) to TRBJ1-1; 8 bases fit TRBD1. V lost 2 bases to trimming and J lost 2 bases; unmatched junction nucleotides: 4. Per the germline V gene, CDR1 is LGHDT and CDR2 is YNNKEL (reference sequence). The CDR3 is 15 residues long. The CDR3 is CASSQRGQGNTEAFF. CDR3 bases: TGTGCCAGCAGCCAAAGAGGACAGGGAAACACTGAAGCTTTCTTT.

This chain links TRBV24-1 with TRBJ2-5; 7 bases fit TRBD2. The germline V gene encodes CDR1 KGHDR and CDR2 SFDVKD. This CDR3 comprises 16 residues. J gave up 2 bases and V 4 bases, and 9 bases lay outside the gene matches. The CDR3 sequence: CATSDPGLVGQETQYF. The CDR3 DNA reads as TGTGCCACCAGTGACCCCGGACTAGTGGGACAAGAGACCCAGTACTTC.

This clone was recorded once. This chain links TRBV12-3 or TRBV12-4 with TRBJ2-7; 9 bases are shared with TRBD1. Trimming took 6 bases from V and 6 from J; bases not matched to a gene: 3. This CDR3 has 12 amino acids. In DNA form, the CDR3 reads TGTGCCAGCAGCCCGACAGGGGGCGAGCAGTACGTC. Residues: CASSPTGGEQYV.

This clone was picked up one time. The chain has TRBV30 and TRBJ2-5; 8 nucleotides match TRBD2. Germline V gene data show CDR1 as GTSNPN and CDR2 as SVGIG (reference sequence). Trimming cost V 7 bases and J 5 bases; bases outside gene matches: 6. The CDR3 is made up of 12 amino acids. The CDR3 is CASGGPLETQYF. The CDR3 nucleotides read TGTGCCTCGGGGGGGCCGTTGGAGACCCAGTACTTC. The full variable domain, completed using reference TRBV30 and TRBJ2-5, is SQTIHQWPATLVQPVGSPLSLECTVEGTSNPNLYWYRQAAGRGLQLLFYSVGIGQISSEVPQNLSASRPQDRQFILSSKKLLLSDSGFYLCASGGPLETQYFGPGTRLLVL.

This clone was detected only once. V and J are TRBV5-1 and TRBJ1-3; unclear D gene. Germline lookup yields CDR1 SGHRS and CDR2 YFSETQ. Trimming pared 0 bases from V and 1 base from J, leaving 11 bases between. The CDR3 has 16 residues. CDR3 nucleotide sequence: TGCGCCAGCAGCTTGGCCGGAGGGCAGTCTGGAAACACCATATATTTT. The encoded protein is CASSLAGGQSGNTIYF.

The chain couples TRBV6-1 to TRBJ2-3; D remains ambiguous. From germline, CDR1 is MNHNS and CDR2 SASEGT. This CDR3 region has 14 residues. The V and J ends lost 1 base and 8 bases respectively, with 13 bases between them. CDR3 in amino acids: CASSEGPAGFTQYF. CDR3 DNA sequence: TGTGCCAGCAGTGAAGGCCCTGCCGGTTTTACGCAGTATTTT.

The V call is TRBV5-5, the J call TRBJ2-1; 10 bases align to TRBD1. The CDR3 has 14 amino acids. CDR1 is SGHKS, CDR2 YYEKEE, per germline (reference sequence). The ends lost 2 bases at V and 12 bases at J; junction bases unmatched: 8. The CDR3 DNA reads as TGTGCCAGCAGCTTCGAATACCGGGACAGGGGGCAGTTCTTC. Protein: CASSFEYRDRGQFF.

The chain is built from TRBV19 and TRBJ1-4; no definite D call. Germline V gives CDR1 LNHDA, CDR2 SQIVND (reference sequence). Trimming stripped 2 bases from V and 13 bases from J, with 29 bases between. The length of the CDR3 is 18 residues. The CDR3 here is CASSIPPGFGRRVRPLFF. DNA for the CDR3: TGTGCCAGTAGTATACCCCCGGGATTTGGCCGGAGGGTCCGTCCACTGTTTTTT.

The chain has TRBV18 and TRBJ1-2, with TRBD1 matching over 9 bases. Germline-derived CDR1 and CDR2 are KGHSH and LQKENI. The CDR3 sequence is 16 residues long. V shed 3 bases, J shed 6 bases, and the junction held 11 bases outside the gene matches. The DNA of the CDR3 is TGTGCCAGCTCACCCCCCGGGACAGGGAAACGTAATGGCTACACCTTC. Translated: CASSPPGTGKRNGYTF.

The V and J genes are TRBV19 and TRBJ1-1; a possible D gene is TRBD1 (5 bases). This CDR3 has 15 amino acids. Per the germline V gene, CDR1 is LNHDA and CDR2 is SQIVND (reference sequence). Trimming removed 0 bases at V and 4 bases at J, with 12 bases between. The CDR3: CASSIDRRGGTEAFF. In DNA form, the CDR3 reads TGTGCCAGTAGTATAGATCGTCGGGGGGGCACTGAAGCTTTCTTT.

The chain links TRBV28 to TRBJ1-3, with D possibly being TRBD1 (5 bases). The CDR3 contains 16 residues. Germline CDR1 MDHEN, CDR2 SYDVKM. Between the trimmed V and J ends, which lost 10 bases and 0 bases, there was a span of 19 bases. The CDR3 DNA reads as TGTGCCATTTCGGAACAAGGGGTTCCCTCTGGAAACACCATATATTTT. This codes for CAISEQGVPSGNTIYF.

This chain links TRBV7-6 with TRBJ2-7; 7 bases agree with TRBD1. In germline, CDR1 is SGHVS, CDR2 FNYEAQ. J lost 5 bases, V lost 4 bases, and 2 bases had no gene match. The CDR3 has 12 residues. The CDR3 is CASSSTGDEQYF. Written as DNA, the CDR3 is TGTGCCAGCAGCTCTACAGGGGACGAGCAGTACTTC. The full variable domain, its missing parts supplied by reference TRBV7-6 and TRBJ2-7, is GAGVSQSPRYKVTKRGQDVALRCDPISGHVSLYWYRQALGQGPEFLTYFNYEAQQDKSGLPNDRFSAERPEGSISTLTIQRTEQRDSAMYRCASSSTGDEQYFGPGTRLTVT.

The rearrangement joins TRBV29-1 to TRBJ1-1, with D possibly being TRBD1 (6 bases). Per germline, CDR1 SQVTM and CDR2 ANQGSEA. Trimming shortened V by 8 bases and J by 1 base, and 14 bases separated the two germline ends. The CDR3 is 13 residues long. CDR3 coding DNA: TGCAGCCCAAGGACAGACGGGAACACTGAAGCTTTCTTT. It specifies CSPRTDGNTEAFF.

The chain employs TRBV12-5 and TRBJ1-1; D gene uncertain. Germline CDR1 LGHNT, CDR2 FRNRAP. Deletions cut 0 bases from V and 6 bases from J, with 17 bases between. This CDR3 has 16 residues. CDR3 sequence reads: CASGLVGVQLVSEAFF. DNA for the CDR3: TGTGCTAGTGGTTTGGTCGGGGTGCAGTTGGTATCTGAAGCTTTCTTT.